Each of the 9 T cell receptor beta chains below was sequenced from the same sample in a study of OX40 agonist ivuxolimab in advanced cancers. Sequenced by immunoSEQ multiplex PCR; TCRdb stores in-frame clones only, minus some. The sample includes tens of thousands of clones, roughly 90% seen only once; the top ten take 4.5% to 5.5%. Sequencing was performed on CD4+ or CD8+ T cells sorted from blood, taken in a trial of the OX40 agonist ivuxolimab. These receptors were obtained from an adult with an advanced solid tumor such as melanoma, head and neck, liver or kidney cancer.

This chain joins TRBV4-1 and TRBJ2-3; 7 nucleotides match TRBD1. J was trimmed by 3 bases and V by 2 bases; bases with no gene match: 14. The CDR3 spans 18 residues. CDR1 is MGHRA and CDR2 is YSYEKL in the germline V gene. For the CDR3, the DNA is TGCGCCAGCAGCCAAACTATTGTACCGGGACAGCATACAGATACGCAGTATTTT. Its translation is CASSQTIVPGQHTDTQYF.

This chain joins TRBV10-3 and TRBJ2-7; 7 bases match TRBD2. After removal of 11 bases from V and 9 bases from J, the junction contained 16 bases not matched to a gene. Germline V gene sequence: CDR1 ENHRY, CDR2 SYGVKD. This CDR3 comprises 13 residues. The CDR3 loop is CAAGREVNSGQYF. For the CDR3, the DNA is TGTGCCGCAGGGAGGGAGGTGAATTCGGGGCAGTACTTC.

The V call is TRBV7-9, the J call TRBJ2-1; no clear D gene. Trimming cost V 1 base and J 2 bases, with 9 bases left between them. CDR3 length: 15 residues. The germline V gene encodes CDR1 SEHNR and CDR2 FQNEAQ (reference sequence). CDR3 region: CASSLEGLAYNEQFF. The CDR3 coding sequence is TGTGCCAGCAGCTTAGAAGGGTTAGCCTACAATGAGCAGTTCTTC.

This chain uses TRBV28 with TRBJ2-3, with D maybe TRBD2 (5 bases). The CDR3 has 16 residues. Germline loops: CDR1 MDHEN, CDR2 SYDVKM. The ends were cut back, 8 bases at V and 0 bases at J, with 18 bases in the middle. CDR3: CASVGPLVISTDTQYF. CDR3 nucleotides: TGTGCCAGCGTCGGCCCACTAGTTATTAGCACAGATACGCAGTATTTT.

The CDR3 is CAWSPHSNQPQHF. CDR3 nucleotide sequence: TGTGCCTGGAGTCCCCATAGCAATCAGCCCCAGCATTTT. V is TRBV30 and J is TRBJ1-5; D gene uncertain. Trimming shortened V by 2 bases and J by 0 bases, and 5 bases separated the two germline ends. Germline CDR1 GTSNPN, CDR2 SVGIG (reference sequence). This CDR3 contains 13 residues. The complete variable domain, with remaining parts taken from reference TRBV30 and TRBJ1-5, reads SQTIHQWPATLVQPVGSPLSLECTVEGTSNPNLYWYRQAAGRGLQLLFYSVGIGQISSEVPQNLSASRPQDRQFILSSKKLLLSDSGFYLCAWSPHSNQPQHFGDGTRLSIL.

This chain links TRBV10-3 with TRBJ2-3; 8 positions agree with TRBD2. Germline V CDR1 and CDR2: ENHRY, SYGVKD. V dropped 8 bases and J dropped 3; count of bases not matched to a gene: 4. The CDR3 has 13 amino acids. The CDR3 is CAIRSGSTDTQYF. The CDR3, as DNA: TGTGCCATCCGAAGCGGGAGTACAGATACGCAGTATTTT.

There are a few counts of this clone. The rearrangement joins TRBV5-1 to TRBJ1-5; D is undetermined. The CDR3 covers 12 residues. CDR1 and CDR2 (germline): SGHRS, YFSETQ. With 4 bases removed from V and 6 bases from J, the gap between germline ends came to 8 bases. This CDR3 reads CASSADGQPQHF. CDR3 sequence (DNA): TGCGCCAGCAGCGCGGACGGTCAGCCCCAGCATTTT. Full variable domain (remainder filled in from reference TRBV5-1 and TRBJ1-5): KAGVTQTPRYLIKTRGQQVTLSCSPISGHRSVSWYQQTPGQGLQFLFEYFSETQRNKGNFPGRFSGRQFSNSRSEMNVSTLELGDSALYLCASSADGQPQHFGDGTRLSIL.

This chain uses TRBV7-2 with TRBJ1-4; 7 bases line up with TRBD1. V was clipped by 0 bases and J by 3 bases; unmatched bases: 1. CDR1 SGHTA and CDR2 FQGNSA come from the germline V gene. The CDR3 is 15 residues long. The CDR3, as DNA: TGTGCCAGCAGCTTAGCGACAGGGCCTAATGAAAAACTGTTTTTT. Residues: CASSLATGPNEKLFF. The full variable domain, completed using reference TRBV7-2 and TRBJ1-4, is GAGVSQSPSNKVTEKGKDVELRCDPISGHTALYWYRQSLGQGLEFLIYFQGNSAPDKSGLPSDRFSAERTGGSVSTLTIQRTQQEDSAVYLCASSLATGPNEKLFFGSGTQLSVL.

This sequence joins TRBV11-2 and TRBJ2-5; D possibly corresponds to TRBD1 (6 bases). Germline-derived CDR1 and CDR2 are SGHAT and FQNNGV. V gave up 5 bases and J gave up 5 bases, with 15 bases separating them. CDR3 length equals 14 residues. The CDR3, as DNA: TGTGCCAGCAGCGCGCACAGGGCACGGGAGACCCAGTACTTC. Amino acid sequence: CASSAHRARETQYF.